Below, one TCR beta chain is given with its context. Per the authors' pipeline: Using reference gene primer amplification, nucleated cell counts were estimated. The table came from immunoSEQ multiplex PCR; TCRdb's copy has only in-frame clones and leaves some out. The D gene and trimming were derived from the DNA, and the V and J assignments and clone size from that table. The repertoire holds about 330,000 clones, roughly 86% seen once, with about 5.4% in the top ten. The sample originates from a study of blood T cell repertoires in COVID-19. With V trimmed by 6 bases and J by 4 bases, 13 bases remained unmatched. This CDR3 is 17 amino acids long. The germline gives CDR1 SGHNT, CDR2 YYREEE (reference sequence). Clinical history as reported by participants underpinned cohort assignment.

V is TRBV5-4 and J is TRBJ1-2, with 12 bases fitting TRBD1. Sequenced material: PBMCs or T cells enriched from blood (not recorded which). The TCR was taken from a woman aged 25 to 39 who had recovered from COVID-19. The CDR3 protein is CASINFGAGQGAYGYTF. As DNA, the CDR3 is TGTGCCAGCATCAATTTCGGGGCGGGACAGGGGGCCTATGGCTACACCTTC.